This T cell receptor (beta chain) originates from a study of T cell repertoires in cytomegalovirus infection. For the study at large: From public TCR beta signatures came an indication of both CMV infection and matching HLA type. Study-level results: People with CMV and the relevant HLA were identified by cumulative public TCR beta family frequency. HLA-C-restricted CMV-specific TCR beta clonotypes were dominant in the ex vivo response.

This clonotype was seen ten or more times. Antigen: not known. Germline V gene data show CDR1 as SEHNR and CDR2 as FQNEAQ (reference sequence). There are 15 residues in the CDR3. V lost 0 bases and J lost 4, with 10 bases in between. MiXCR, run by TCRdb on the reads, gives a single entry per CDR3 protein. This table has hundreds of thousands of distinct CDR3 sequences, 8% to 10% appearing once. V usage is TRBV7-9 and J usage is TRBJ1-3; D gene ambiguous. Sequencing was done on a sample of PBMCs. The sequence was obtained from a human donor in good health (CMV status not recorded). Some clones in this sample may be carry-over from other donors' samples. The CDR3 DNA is TGTGCCAGCAGCTTAGCCGCCGCGGGGGGAAACACCATATATTTT. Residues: CASSLAAAGGNTIYF.